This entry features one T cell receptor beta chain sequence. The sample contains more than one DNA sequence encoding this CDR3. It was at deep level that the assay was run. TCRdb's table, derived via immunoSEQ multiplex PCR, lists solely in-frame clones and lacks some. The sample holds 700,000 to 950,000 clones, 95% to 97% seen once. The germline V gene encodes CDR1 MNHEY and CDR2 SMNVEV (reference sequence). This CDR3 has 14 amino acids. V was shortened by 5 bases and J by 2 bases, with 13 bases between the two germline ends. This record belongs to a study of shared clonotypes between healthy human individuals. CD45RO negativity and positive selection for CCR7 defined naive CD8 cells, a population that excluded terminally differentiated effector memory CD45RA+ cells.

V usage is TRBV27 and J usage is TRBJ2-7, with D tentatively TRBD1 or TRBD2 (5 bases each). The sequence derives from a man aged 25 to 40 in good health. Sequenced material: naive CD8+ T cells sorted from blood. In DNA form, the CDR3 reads TGTGCCAGCAGTCCCGGGACCGAAACCTACGAGCAGTACTTC. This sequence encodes CASSPGTETYEQYF.